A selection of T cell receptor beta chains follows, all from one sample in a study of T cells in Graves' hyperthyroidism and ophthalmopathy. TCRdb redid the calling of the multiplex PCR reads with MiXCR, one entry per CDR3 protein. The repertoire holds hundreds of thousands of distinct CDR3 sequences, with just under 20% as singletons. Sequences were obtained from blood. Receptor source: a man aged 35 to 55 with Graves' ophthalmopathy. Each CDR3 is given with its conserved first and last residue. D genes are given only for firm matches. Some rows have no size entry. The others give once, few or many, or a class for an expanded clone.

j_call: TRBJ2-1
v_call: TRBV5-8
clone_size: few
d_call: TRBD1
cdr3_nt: TGTGCCAGCAGCGCCGGACAGGTCTACAATGAGCAGTTCTTC
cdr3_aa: CASSAGQVYNEQFF

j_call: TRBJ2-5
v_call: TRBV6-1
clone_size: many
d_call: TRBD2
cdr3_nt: TGTGCCAGCAGTTCTAGCGGGGCGGTGGAGACCCAGTACTTC
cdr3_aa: CASSSSGAVETQYF

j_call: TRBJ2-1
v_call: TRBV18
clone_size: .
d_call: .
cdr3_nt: TGTGCCAGCTCACCCTTCGGACAGACTTTAGCCTACAATGAGCAGTTCTTC
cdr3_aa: CASSPFGQTLAYNEQFF

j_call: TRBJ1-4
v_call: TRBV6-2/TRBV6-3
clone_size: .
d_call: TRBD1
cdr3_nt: TGTGCCAGCAGTGGCCCGGGACAGGGGGGTGAAAAACTGTTTTTT
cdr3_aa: CASSGPGQGGEKLFF

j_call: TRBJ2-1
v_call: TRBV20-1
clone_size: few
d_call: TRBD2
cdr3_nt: TGCAGTGCTAGAGATCAACTAGCGGGAGGGCCGGATGAGCAGTTCTTC
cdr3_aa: CSARDQLAGGPDEQFF

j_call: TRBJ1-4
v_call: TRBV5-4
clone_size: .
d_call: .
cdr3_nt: TGTGCCAGCAGCCGCGACAAGGGGGGGAGGGAAAAACTGTTTTTT
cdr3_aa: CASSRDKGGREKLFF

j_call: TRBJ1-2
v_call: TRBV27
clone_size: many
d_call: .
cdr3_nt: TGTGCCAGCAGCGCCGGTGGGTTCTATGGCTACACCTTC
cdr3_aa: CASSAGGFYGYTF

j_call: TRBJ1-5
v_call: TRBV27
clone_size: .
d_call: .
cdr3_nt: TGTGCCAGCGGACGGGGTGGTCAGCCCCAGCATTTT
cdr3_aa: CASGRGGQPQHF

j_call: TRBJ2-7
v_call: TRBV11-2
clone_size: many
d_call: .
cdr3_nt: TGTGCCAGCAGCAAAGACGGGTTGACTAGTTCGGGGTACGAGCAGTACTTC
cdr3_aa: CASSKDGLTSSGYEQYF

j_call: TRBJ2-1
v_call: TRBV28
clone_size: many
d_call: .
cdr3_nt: TGTGCCAGCAGTTTACTAGGGGGGACAACTGAGCAGTTCTTC
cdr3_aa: CASSLLGGTTEQFF

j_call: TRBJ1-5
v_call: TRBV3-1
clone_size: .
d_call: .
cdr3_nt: TGTGCCAGCAGCCAAAGGGGGGTAGACCTCCAGCATTTT
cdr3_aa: CASSQRGVDLQHF

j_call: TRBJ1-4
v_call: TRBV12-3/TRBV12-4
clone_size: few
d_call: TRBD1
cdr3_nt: TGTGCCAGCAGCCTAGGCAGGGGGCCGTCTAATGAAAAACTGTTTTTT
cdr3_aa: CASSLGRGPSNEKLFF

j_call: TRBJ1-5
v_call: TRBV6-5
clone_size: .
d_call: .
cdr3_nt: TGTGCCAACAGTTTCGGCAGCAATCAGCCCCAGCATTTT
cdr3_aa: CANSFGSNQPQHF

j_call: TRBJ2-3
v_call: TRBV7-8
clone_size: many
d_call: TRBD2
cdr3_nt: TGTGCCAGCAGCTTAGCTAGGCTAGCGGGGAACACAGATACGCAGTATTTT
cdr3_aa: CASSLARLAGNTDTQYF

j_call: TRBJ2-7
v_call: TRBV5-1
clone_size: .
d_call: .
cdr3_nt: TGCGCCAGCAGCAGAGTCCAAGGGGGAGGCTACGAGCAGTACTTC
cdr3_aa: CASSRVQGGGYEQYF

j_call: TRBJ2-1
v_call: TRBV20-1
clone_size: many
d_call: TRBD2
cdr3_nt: TGCAGTATCCACTGGGCGGGAGGACGGGACAATGAGCAGTTCTTC
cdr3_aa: CSIHWAGGRDNEQFF

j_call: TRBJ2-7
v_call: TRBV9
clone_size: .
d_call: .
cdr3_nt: TGTGCCAGCAGCTCATCCCGGACAAGCGAGCAGTACTTC
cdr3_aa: CASSSSRTSEQYF

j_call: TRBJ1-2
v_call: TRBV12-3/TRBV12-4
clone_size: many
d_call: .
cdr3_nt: TGTGCCAGCAGTTTACGGGGGCGCTTCTATGGCTACACCTTC
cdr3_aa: CASSLRGRFYGYTF

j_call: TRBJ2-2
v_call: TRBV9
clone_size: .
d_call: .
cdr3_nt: TGTGCCAGCAGGCAGGGCCCACGTTCCGGCAGCCACACCGGGGAGCTGTTTTTT
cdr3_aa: CASRQGPRSGSHTGELFF

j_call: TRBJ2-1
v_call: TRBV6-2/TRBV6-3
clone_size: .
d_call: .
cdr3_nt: TGTGCCAGCAGTTACTCGAAGGCTAGGGGTCAGTATGAGCAGTTCTTC
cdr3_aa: CASSYSKARGQYEQFF

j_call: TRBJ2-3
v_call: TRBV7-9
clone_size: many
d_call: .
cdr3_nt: TGTGCCAGCAGTAACGCCGGGGACCCCGCGGATACGCAGTATTTT
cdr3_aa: CASSNAGDPADTQYF

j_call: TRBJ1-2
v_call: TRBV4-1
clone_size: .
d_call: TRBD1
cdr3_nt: TGCGCCAGCAGCCAAGAACGGACAGGGGGGGTAGATGGCTACACCTTC
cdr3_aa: CASSQERTGGVDGYTF

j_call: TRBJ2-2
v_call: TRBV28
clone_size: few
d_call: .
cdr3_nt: TGTGCCAACCGGGCAGGGAGCACCGGGGAGCTGTTTTTT
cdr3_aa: CANRAGSTGELFF

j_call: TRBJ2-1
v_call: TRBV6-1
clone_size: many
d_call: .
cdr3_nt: TGTGCCAGCAGTCGAGCCTCGACGGACAATGAGCAGTTCTTC
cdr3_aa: CASSRASTDNEQFF

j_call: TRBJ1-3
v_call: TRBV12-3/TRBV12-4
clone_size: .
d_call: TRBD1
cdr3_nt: TGTGCCAGCAGTTCCCGGACAGGTTTTTACGGAAACACCATATATTTT
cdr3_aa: CASSSRTGFYGNTIYF

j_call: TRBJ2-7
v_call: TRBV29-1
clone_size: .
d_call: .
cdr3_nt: TGCAGCGTTGCCGGGACACCGAAGTCGAGGAGCTCCTACGAGCAGTACTTC
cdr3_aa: CSVAGTPKSRSSYEQYF

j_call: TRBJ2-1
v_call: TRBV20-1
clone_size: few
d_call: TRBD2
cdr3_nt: TGCAGTGCTGGACTAGCGGAGCTTGACTACAATGAGCAGTTCTTC
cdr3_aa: CSAGLAELDYNEQFF

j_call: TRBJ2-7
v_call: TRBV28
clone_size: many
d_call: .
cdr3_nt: TGTGCCAGCAGTTCCCCCCAGGGCCGAATCGAGCAGTACTTC
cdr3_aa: CASSSPQGRIEQYF

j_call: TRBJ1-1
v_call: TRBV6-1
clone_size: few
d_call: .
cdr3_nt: TGTGCCAGCAGTGTGAGCGTCGCTGAAGCTTTCTTT
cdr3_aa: CASSVSVAEAFF

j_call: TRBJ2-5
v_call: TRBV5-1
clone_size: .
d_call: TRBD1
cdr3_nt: TGCGCCAGCAGCTTGGATGCAGGGGGGACCCAGTACTTC
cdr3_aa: CASSLDAGGTQYF

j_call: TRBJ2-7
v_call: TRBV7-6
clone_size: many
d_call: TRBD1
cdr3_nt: TGTGCCAGCAGCCCCCCGCGGGTGGGGACAGACGACGAGCAGTACTTC
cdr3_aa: CASSPPRVGTDDEQYF

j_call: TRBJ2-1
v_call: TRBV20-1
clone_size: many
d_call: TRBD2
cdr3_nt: TGCAGTGCTCTGACTAGCGCAGCCTACAATGAGCAGTTCTTC
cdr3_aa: CSALTSAAYNEQFF

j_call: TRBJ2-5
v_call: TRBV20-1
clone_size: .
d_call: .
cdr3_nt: TGCAGTGCCTCTCCCGGGACTCCTCAAGAGACCCAGTACTTC
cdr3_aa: CSASPGTPQETQYF

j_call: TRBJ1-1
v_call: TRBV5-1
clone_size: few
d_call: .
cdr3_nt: TGCGCCAGCAGCTTGGGCGGGGGCGGCATGCACACTGAAGCTTTCTTT
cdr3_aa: CASSLGGGGMHTEAFF

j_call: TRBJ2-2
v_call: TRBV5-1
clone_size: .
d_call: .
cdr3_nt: TGCGCCAGCAGCTTGTGGAGTAGATGGGGCCAAGGGACCGGGGAGCTGTTTTTT
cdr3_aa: CASSLWSRWGQGTGELFF

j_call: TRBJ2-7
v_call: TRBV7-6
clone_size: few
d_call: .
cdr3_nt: TGTGCCAGCAGCTTAGTGTCAGAAATCTCGGGGGAGCAGTACTTC
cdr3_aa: CASSLVSEISGEQYF

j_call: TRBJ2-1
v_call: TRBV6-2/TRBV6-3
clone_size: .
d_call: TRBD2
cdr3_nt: TGTGCCAGCCGACCGGCATTAGCGGGAGGGAAGCAGTTCTTC
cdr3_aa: CASRPALAGGKQFF

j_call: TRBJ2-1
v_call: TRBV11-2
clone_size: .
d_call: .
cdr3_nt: TGCGCCAGCAGCCCCGACAGGTTCTTCTACAATGAGCAGTTCTTC
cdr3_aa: CASSPDRFFYNEQFF

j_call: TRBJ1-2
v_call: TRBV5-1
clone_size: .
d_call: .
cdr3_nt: TGCGCCAGCAGTTTTGAGGGGCGAGATGGCTACACCTTC
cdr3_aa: CASSFEGRDGYTF

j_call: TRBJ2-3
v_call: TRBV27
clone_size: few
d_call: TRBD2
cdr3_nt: TGTGCCAGCAGTGCTTACGGACTAGCGGTTAGCACAGATACGCAGTATTTT
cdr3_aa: CASSAYGLAVSTDTQYF

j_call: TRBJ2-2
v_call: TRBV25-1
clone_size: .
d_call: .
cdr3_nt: TGTGCCAGCTCGATAAGCCCGAACACCGGGGAGCTGTTTTTT
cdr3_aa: CASSISPNTGELFF

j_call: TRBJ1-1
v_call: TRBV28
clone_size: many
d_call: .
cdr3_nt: TGTGCCAGCAGTTTGGTAGGGGTGGGCACTGAAGCTTTCTTT
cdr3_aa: CASSLVGVGTEAFF

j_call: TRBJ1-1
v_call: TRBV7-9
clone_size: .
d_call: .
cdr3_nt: TGTGCCAGCATCTTAGGGTTACAAGCCAACACTGAAGCTTTCTTT
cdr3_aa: CASILGLQANTEAFF

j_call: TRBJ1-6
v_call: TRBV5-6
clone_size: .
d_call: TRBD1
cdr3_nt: TGTGCCAGCAGCTTGGGACAGGGGGCCCCCGTGGCACCCCTCCACTTT
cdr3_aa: CASSLGQGAPVAPLHF

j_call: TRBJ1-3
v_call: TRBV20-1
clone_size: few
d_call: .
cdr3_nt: TGCAGTGCTAGAGATCCCGGGGAGTTCTCTGGAAACACCATATATTTT
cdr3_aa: CSARDPGEFSGNTIYF

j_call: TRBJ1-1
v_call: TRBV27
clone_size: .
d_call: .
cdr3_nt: TGTGCCAGCAGTCCCGGGCCAGGGAGAATGGCTGAAGCTTTCTTT
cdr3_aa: CASSPGPGRMAEAFF

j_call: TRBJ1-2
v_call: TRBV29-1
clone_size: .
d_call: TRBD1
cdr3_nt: TGCAGCGTTGAAGATCAAGGCGGACAGGGGGTCTATGGCTACACCTTC
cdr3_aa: CSVEDQGGQGVYGYTF

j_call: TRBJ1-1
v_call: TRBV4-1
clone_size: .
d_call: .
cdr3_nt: TGCGCCAGCAGCCAAGATGAACAGCGGAACACTGAAGCTTTCTTT
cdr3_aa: CASSQDEQRNTEAFF

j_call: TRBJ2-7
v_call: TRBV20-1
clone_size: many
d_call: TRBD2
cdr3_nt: TGCAGTGCTATAGGCGGGAGCGTCTTCTACGAGCAGTACTTC
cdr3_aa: CSAIGGSVFYEQYF

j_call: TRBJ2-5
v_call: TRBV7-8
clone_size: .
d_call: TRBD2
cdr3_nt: TGTGCCAGCAGCTTATATCTTGTTCTAGCGGGAGGGCAAGAGACCCAGTACTTC
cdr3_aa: CASSLYLVLAGGQETQYF

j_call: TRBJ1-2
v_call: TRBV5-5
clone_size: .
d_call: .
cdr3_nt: TGTGCCAGCGCCCCGGGCGGTAACTATGGCTACACCTTC
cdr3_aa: CASAPGGNYGYTF

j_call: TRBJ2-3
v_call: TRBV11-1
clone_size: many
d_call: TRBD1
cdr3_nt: TGTGCCAGCAGCTTGAGGGACAGGAGCCGCACAGATACGCAGTATTTT
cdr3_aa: CASSLRDRSRTDTQYF